Listed below are T cell receptor beta chains from one sample, sequenced in a study of T-cell memory formation after mild COVID-19. MiXCR, applied by TCRdb to the 5' RACE reads, yields one record per CDR3 protein. Among around 500,000 distinct CDR3 sequences listed, 15% to 20% were seen once. Source material: PBMCs or a T cell subset sorted from them (not recorded which). The receptor source for this set is an adult woman who had mild COVID-19 (a few samples of this study predate the infection). Cell type and time point are not known. Both conserved end residues are part of each CDR3. The D gene is left open where the match is weak. Rows give clone size only sometimes, using once, few, many, or a class for an expanded clone.

D: .; V: TRBV30; J: TRBJ2-7; size: .; DNA: TGTGCCCGGGGGAGTCAGGGGAGGTCCTACGAGCAGTACTTC; CDR3: CARGSQGRSYEQYF
D: .; V: TRBV29-1; J: TRBJ2-7; size: .; DNA: TGCAGCGTTGTCTCCGAGGATGCCGAGCAGTACTTC; CDR3: CSVVSEDAEQYF
D: TRBD2; V: TRBV29-1; J: TRBJ2-7; size: .; DNA: TGCAGCGTTGAAGATCCGGGGGGATCCCCCTACGAGCAGTACTTC; CDR3: CSVEDPGGSPYEQYF
D: .; V: TRBV2; J: TRBJ2-2; size: .; DNA: TGTGCCAGCAGTGTCCACGCGAACACCGGGGAGCTGTTTTTT; CDR3: CASSVHANTGELFF
D: .; V: TRBV12-3/TRBV12-4; J: TRBJ2-1; size: .; DNA: TGTGCCAGCAGTTCGCACGCCACTTACAATGAGCAGTTCTTC; CDR3: CASSSHATYNEQFF
D: .; V: TRBV5-6; J: TRBJ1-1; size: few; DNA: TGTGCCAGCAGCCTGCAGTCGTTTGGGGCTTTCTTT; CDR3: CASSLQSFGAFF
D: TRBD2; V: TRBV11-2; J: TRBJ2-1; size: few; DNA: TGTGCCAGCAGCAGGGCTAGCGGGAGGTCCTACAATGAGCAGTTCTTC; CDR3: CASSRASGRSYNEQFF
D: .; V: TRBV20-1; J: TRBJ2-1; size: .; DNA: TGCAGTGCTAGAGATGAATACCTAGGTGACAATGAGCAGTTCTTC; CDR3: CSARDEYLGDNEQFF
D: .; V: TRBV5-4; J: TRBJ2-2; size: .; DNA: TGTGCCAGCACAAGAGGGGGAAGGGGCCGGAACACCGGGGAGCTGTTTTTT; CDR3: CASTRGGRGRNTGELFF
D: .; V: TRBV30; J: TRBJ2-1; size: few; DNA: TGTGCCACGGCCGGGACCACTCGACATGAGCAGTTCTTC; CDR3: CATAGTTRHEQFF
D: .; V: TRBV6-5; J: TRBJ2-1; size: .; DNA: TGTGCCAGCACCTCGGGGGACAATGAGCAGTTCTTC; CDR3: CASTSGDNEQFF
D: TRBD1; V: TRBV6-2/TRBV6-3; J: TRBJ2-7; size: few; DNA: TGTGCCAGCAGTTACGTGACAGGGGGACCCTACGAGCAGTACTTC; CDR3: CASSYVTGGPYEQYF
D: .; V: TRBV27; J: TRBJ2-7; size: few; DNA: TGTGCCAGCAGTTTATCGCTCGGTAGCGAGCAGTACTTC; CDR3: CASSLSLGSEQYF
D: .; V: TRBV29-1; J: TRBJ1-2; size: once; DNA: TGCAGCGTTGGGCCCTCTAACTATGGCTACACCTTC; CDR3: CSVGPSNYGYTF
D: TRBD1; V: TRBV7-6; J: TRBJ2-3; size: few; DNA: TGTGCCAGCAGCTTCGGGGGGACAGGGAGAGCAGATACGCAGTATTTT; CDR3: CASSFGGTGRADTQYF
D: .; V: TRBV12-3/TRBV12-4; J: TRBJ1-1; size: .; DNA: TGTGCCAGCAGTTTAGCGAGTGCAGGAAGGGCTGAAGCTTTCTTT; CDR3: CASSLASAGRAEAFF
D: TRBD1; V: TRBV7-6; J: TRBJ1-6; size: .; DNA: TGTGCCAGCAGCTTGGGGACAGGGAATTCACCCCTCCACTTT; CDR3: CASSLGTGNSPLHF
D: TRBD2; V: TRBV20-1; J: TRBJ2-7; size: few; DNA: TGCAGTGCCAGTTCCCCCAAGACTAGCGGAAGATACGAGCAGTACTTC; CDR3: CSASSPKTSGRYEQYF
D: .; V: TRBV12-3/TRBV12-4; J: TRBJ1-1; size: .; DNA: TGTGCCAGCAGGGAAGAACAGGGTTTCCCTGAAGCTTTCTTT; CDR3: CASREEQGFPEAFF
D: .; V: TRBV7-9; J: TRBJ2-7; size: many; DNA: TGTGCCAGCAGGGCAGAACAGGGCTACGAGCAGTACTTC; CDR3: CASRAEQGYEQYF
D: TRBD2; V: TRBV2; J: TRBJ2-3; size: .; DNA: TGTGCCAGCAGCGGGGGGGTGCTACAAATTCTCCCAGATACGCAGTATTTT; CDR3: CASSGGVLQILPDTQYF
D: TRBD1; V: TRBV18; J: TRBJ2-2; size: .; DNA: TGTGCCAGCTCGCCGACAGGGGCAGGGAACACCGGGGAGCTGTTTTTT; CDR3: CASSPTGAGNTGELFF
D: TRBD1; V: TRBV7-9; J: TRBJ2-5; size: few; DNA: TGTGCCAGCAGGACACAGGGGGCAGAGGAGACCCAGTACTTC; CDR3: CASRTQGAEETQYF
D: .; V: TRBV5-1; J: TRBJ1-2; size: .; DNA: TGCGCCAGCAGCTTGGAACAGGGATACTATGGCTACACCTTC; CDR3: CASSLEQGYYGYTF
D: .; V: TRBV7-9; J: TRBJ2-1; size: few; DNA: TGTGCCAGCAGCCAGCTGTCTGGGGGCCTCAATGAGCAGTTCTTC; CDR3: CASSQLSGGLNEQFF
D: .; V: TRBV9; J: TRBJ2-1; size: .; DNA: TGTGCCAGCGCCCTGACCTTCGGGAATGAGCAGTTCTTC; CDR3: CASALTFGNEQFF
D: TRBD2; V: TRBV20-1; J: TRBJ2-2; size: few; DNA: TGCAGTGCTAGAGAAAGCGGGAGGGGAAATTTCGGGGAGCTGTTTTTT; CDR3: CSARESGRGNFGELFF
D: TRBD1; V: TRBV12-3/TRBV12-4; J: TRBJ1-3; size: .; DNA: TGTGCCAGCAGTCGGACAGGGGCTGGAAACACCATATATTTT; CDR3: CASSRTGAGNTIYF
D: TRBD2; V: TRBV6-2/TRBV6-3; J: TRBJ2-1; size: .; DNA: TGTGCCAGCACACGGGGGGGAACCGGGAGTATACCAGGTAGGGAGCAGTTCTTC; CDR3: CASTRGGTGSIPGREQFF
D: .; V: TRBV4-1; J: TRBJ2-3; size: few; DNA: TGCGCCAGCAGCCAACTCTTACAGGGTCCTACGCAGTATTTT; CDR3: CASSQLLQGPTQYF
D: TRBD2; V: TRBV7-2; J: TRBJ2-1; size: .; DNA: TGTGCCAGCAGCCAAAGTCCCACCCCGGGACTAGCGGTGTACAATGAGCAGTTCTTC; CDR3: CASSQSPTPGLAVYNEQFF
D: TRBD1; V: TRBV12-3/TRBV12-4; J: TRBJ2-1; size: few; DNA: TGTGCCAGCAGAACACGGACAGGGGGGAGCTCCTACAATGAGCAGTTCTTC; CDR3: CASRTRTGGSSYNEQFF
D: .; V: TRBV10-3; J: TRBJ1-5; size: few; DNA: TGTGCCATCAGTGAGTCCGCCCAGGGTGGCCAGCCCCAGCATTTT; CDR3: CAISESAQGGQPQHF